The present TCR beta chain was sequenced within a study of regulatory T cells in long-lasting Graves disease. Study details: Recently diagnosed Graves' patients had received antithyroid drugs for under 3 months. Broader study findings: Reduced TCR diversity was observed in persistent Graves' patients versus newly diagnosed patients.

Noted time point: newly diagnosed GD, antithyroid drugs for less than 3 months. RNA from PBMCs was the source of the TCR library. Arm-PCR with iRepertoire HTBI primers amplified the CDR3 regions for these TCR beta libraries. Using its own MiXCR run on the multiplex PCR reads, TCRdb lists one record per CDR3 protein. The repertoire holds 350,000 to 500,000 distinct CDR3 sequences, with 15% to 20% as singletons. V lost 2 bases and J lost 0, with 8 bases in between. This CDR3 is built from 15 residues. Looked up from germline, CDR1 is MDHEN and CDR2 is SYDVKM. This clonotype has a count of ten or more. Its cognate antigen is unknown. These data were also reused for a study on T cells in Graves' hyperthyroidism and ophthalmopathy.

The V gene is TRBV28, the J gene TRBJ2-1; no clear D. This TCR came from a woman aged 30 to 39 with Graves disease. Sequencing was performed on peripheral blood mononuclear cells (PBMCs), taken at new diagnosis, from a patient treated with antithyroid drugs. CDR3: CASSLGQVSYNEQFF. In nucleotides, the CDR3 is TGTGCCAGCAGTTTAGGGCAGGTCTCCTACAATGAGCAGTTCTTC. Full variable domain (rest looked up from reference TRBV28 and TRBJ2-1): DVKVTQSSRYLVKRTGEKVFLECVQDMDHENMFWYRQDPGLGLRLIYFSYDVKMKEKGDIPEGYSVSREKKERFSLILESASTNQTSMYLCASSLGQVSYNEQFFGPGTRLTVL.